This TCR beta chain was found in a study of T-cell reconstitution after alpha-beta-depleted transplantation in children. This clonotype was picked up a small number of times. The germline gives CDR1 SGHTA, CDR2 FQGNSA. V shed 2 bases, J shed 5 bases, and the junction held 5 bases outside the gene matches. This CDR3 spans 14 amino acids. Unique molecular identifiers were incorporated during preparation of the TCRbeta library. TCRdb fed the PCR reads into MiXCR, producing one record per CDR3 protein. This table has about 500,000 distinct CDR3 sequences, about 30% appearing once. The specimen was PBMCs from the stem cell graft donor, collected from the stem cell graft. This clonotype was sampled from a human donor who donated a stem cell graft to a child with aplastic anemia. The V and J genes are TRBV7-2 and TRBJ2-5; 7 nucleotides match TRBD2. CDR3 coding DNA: TGTGCCAGCAGCTTAAAGCGGGGTTCGGAGACCCAGTACTTC. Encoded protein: CASSLKRGSETQYF.